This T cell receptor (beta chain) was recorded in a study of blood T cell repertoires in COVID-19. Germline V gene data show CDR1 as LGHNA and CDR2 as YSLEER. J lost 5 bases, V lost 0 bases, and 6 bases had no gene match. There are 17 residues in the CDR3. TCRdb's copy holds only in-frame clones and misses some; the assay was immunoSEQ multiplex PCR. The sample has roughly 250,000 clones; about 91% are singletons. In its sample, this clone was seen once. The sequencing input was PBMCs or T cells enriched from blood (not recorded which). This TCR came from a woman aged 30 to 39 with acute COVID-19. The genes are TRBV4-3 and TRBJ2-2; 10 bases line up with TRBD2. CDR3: CASSQEGSSGGTGELFF. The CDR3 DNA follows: TGCGCCAGCAGCCAAGAGGGATCTAGCGGGGGAACCGGGGAGCTGTTTTTT.